Shown below are 32 T cell receptor beta chains from a single sample sequenced in a study of molecular identifiers for immune sequencing clone quantification. A single record per CDR3 protein comes from TCRdb applying MiXCR to the PCR reads. The sample has some 680,000 distinct CDR3 sequences, roughly 27% seen once. The material sequenced was naive CD8+ T cells from blood, with Jurkat cell RNA spiked in. Noted subset: FACS-sorted CD8+CD4-CCR7+CD45RA+ naive T cells. These receptors all stem from a human donor in good health. Some libraries in this study had Jurkat cell RNA spiked in.

As regards this clonotype: One base away lies a much larger clone, so this may be a sequencing read error. The rearrangement links TRBV12-3 or TRBV12-4 to TRBJ2-1; D may correspond to TRBD1 or TRBD2 (5 bases each). The CDR3 spans 12 residues. The CDR3 loop reads CASSSTRDQGSF. For the CDR3, the DNA is TGTGCCAGCAGTTCAACCCGGGACCAGGGTTCCTTC.

In this sample, this clonotype turned up many times. This chain connects TRBV30 to TRBJ2-7, with 8 bases identical to TRBD1. The CDR3 runs 13 residues. V shed 2 bases, J shed 9 bases, and the junction held 9 bases outside the gene matches. Germline values: CDR1 GTSNPN, CDR2 SVGIG (reference sequence). As DNA, the CDR3 is TGTGCCTGGAGTATGGATCCAGGGGGCTGGCAGTACTTC. Amino acids: CAWSMDPGGWQYF.

This clonotype was seen repeatedly, ten times or more. J is TRBJ1-1 and V is TRBV6-5; D gene unclear. Trimming left V 7 bases short and J 1 base short, with 16 bases between. The CDR3 extends over 15 amino acids. Germline CDR1 and CDR2: MNHEY and SVGAGI. CDR3 protein: CASTDGGVRNTEAFF. The CDR3 region has the DNA TGTGCCAGCACCGATGGTGGGGTCAGGAACACTGAAGCTTTCTTT.

This clonotype occurred a few times. The conserved closing phenylalanine or tryptophan is absent in this CDR3, likely reflecting a read error. This rearrangement joins TRBV5-1 to TRBJ2-7; 7 bases fit TRBD1. V trimming: 4 bases; J trimming: 5 bases; junction bases outside the gene matches: 9. Per the germline V gene, CDR1 is SGHRS and CDR2 is YFSETQ. This CDR3 is built from 14 residues. For the CDR3, the DNA is TGCGCCAGCAGCCCGAAGGACAGGCTCGACGAGCAGTACCTC. Amino acids: CASSPKDRLDEQYL.

The chain combines TRBV15 with TRBJ2-3; D is unresolved. The CDR3 loop spans 14 amino acids. Germline V gene sequence: CDR1 LNHNV, CDR2 YYDKDF (reference sequence). Trimming left V 6 bases short and J 3 bases short, with 13 bases between. CDR3 in DNA: TGTGCCACCAGTCGCGGCAAGTCGACAGATACGCAGTATTTT. This codes for CATSRGKSTDTQYF.

In this sample, this clonotype turned up many times. The chain combines TRBV4-1 with TRBJ1-1; D ambiguous. This CDR3 is built from 13 residues. Trimming stripped 3 bases from V and 3 bases from J, with 8 bases between. Germline CDR1 reads MGHRA; CDR2 reads YSYEKL. The CDR3 DNA reads TGCGCCAGCAGCCAGCCCCAAGACACTGAAGCTTTCTTT. Protein: CASSQPQDTEAFF.

In this sample, this clonotype turned up many times. The CDR3 sequence: CASSDLTESEKLFF. The CDR3 bases are TGTGCCAGCAGTGACTTGACAGAGAGTGAAAAACTGTTTTTT. The chain uses TRBV6-1 and TRBJ1-4; the D gene is possibly TRBD1 (5 bases). The germline V gene has CDR1 MNHNS and CDR2 SASEGT. The CDR3 consists of 14 residues. V lost 3 bases, J lost 7 bases, and 12 bases lay in between.

This chain uses TRBV19 with TRBJ1-1; no definite D call. This CDR3 is built from 14 residues. CDR1 and CDR2 (germline): LNHDA, SQIVND (reference sequence). Trimming removed 2 bases from V and 4 bases from J, with 11 bases in between. The DNA for the CDR3 is TGTGCCAGTAGTATAATTTCGCCGGGCACTGAAGCTTTCTTT. This translates into CASSIISPGTEAFF.

Turning to this clonotype: One end of the junction is discordant with germline, which a read error may explain. V and J are TRBV4-3 and TRBJ1-4, with a weak D call TRBD1 (6 bases). Germline assignment: CDR1 LGHNA and CDR2 YSLEER. There are 13 residues in the CDR3. CDR3 amino acids: CASSQARGERLFF. The CDR3 nucleotides read TGCGCCAGCAGCCAAGCAAGGGGGGAAAGACTGTTTTTT.

With respect to this clonotype: A read error may explain this, as a much larger clone is one base away. The DNA is omitted, as the CDR3 cannot be located on it reliably, and the CDR3 follows TCRdb's listing. The rearrangement uses TRBV14 and TRBJ2-7; TRBD2 is the table's D call, not checked against the DNA. From its first to its last residue, the CDR3 has 14 amino acids. Germline V CDR1 and CDR2: SGHDN, FVKESK. CDR3 region: CASSQVAGGSERYF.

Worth noting for this clonotype: This may be a read error: a much more frequent sequence differs by one nucleotide. The chain joins TRBV20-1 to TRBJ1-5; 8 nucleotides match TRBD1. The CDR3 length is 15 residues. With 2 bases clipped from V and 9 bases from J, the junction kept 12 bases outside the gene matches. Per germline, CDR1 DFQATT and CDR2 SNEGSKA (reference sequence). CDR3 residues: CSARPQGAGHRPQHF. CDR3 bases: TGCAGTGCTAGACCTCAGGGGGCCGGCCATCGGCCCCAGCATTTT.

As regards this clonotype: A much larger clone sits a single nucleotide away, making a read error possible. This chain joins TRBV5-1 and TRBJ1-1; D is ambiguous. CDR1 and CDR2 (germline): SGHRS, YFSETQ. The CDR3 covers 16 residues. Between the trimmed V and J ends, which lost 7 bases and 0 bases, there was a span of 19 bases. This chain's CDR3 is CASCPREINLNTEAFF. CDR3 DNA: TGCGCCAGCTGCCCGAGGGAGATTAATTTGAACACTGAAGCTTTCTTT. The full variable domain, completed using reference TRBV5-1 and TRBJ1-1, is KAGVTQTPRYLIKTRGQQVTLSCSPISGHRSVSWYQQTPGQGLQFLFEYFSETQRNKGNFPGRFSGRQFSNSRSEMNVSTLELGDSALYLCASCPREINLNTEAFFGQGTRLTVV.

This clonotype was detected many times. The CDR3 nucleotides read TGTGCCAGCAGCTCACTCCCCCATTCGGAGGAGCTGTTTTTT. Translating it yields CASSSLPHSEELFF. This chain connects TRBV7-9 to TRBJ2-2; D uncertain. V was cut by 4 bases and J by 10 bases, with 16 bases left in between. The CDR3 sequence is 14 residues long. The germline V gene has CDR1 SEHNR and CDR2 FQNEAQ (reference sequence). Full variable domain (rest looked up from reference TRBV7-9 and TRBJ2-2): DTGVSQNPRHKITKRGQNVTFRCDPISEHNRLYWYRQTLGQGPEFLTYFQNEAQLEKSRLLSDRFSAERPKGSFSTLEIQRTEQGDSAMYLCASSSLPHSEELFFGEGSRLTVL.

The V and J genes are TRBV24-1 and TRBJ2-1, with TRBD2 identical over 7 bases. V lost 3 bases to trimming and J lost 3 bases; unmatched junction nucleotides: 4. CDR3 length: 15 residues. Germline CDR1 reads KGHDR; CDR2 reads SFDVKD. For the CDR3, the DNA is TGTGCCACCAGTGATACTAGCGCGGTCTACAATGAGCAGTTCTTC. Its protein is CATSDTSAVYNEQFF.

Of note for this clonotype: A read error is possible here, since a much larger clone lies one base away. V is TRBV7-9 and J is TRBJ2-5; tentative D call: TRBD1 (5 bases). The CDR3 is 14 amino acids. Germline assignment: CDR1 SEHNR and CDR2 FQNEAQ (reference sequence). V was cut by 2 bases and J by 4 bases, with 11 bases left in between. The CDR3 loop is CASSLQGIRETQYF. The DNA for the CDR3 is TGTGCCAGCAGCTTACAGGGAATCCGAGAGACCCAGTACTTC.

The rearrangement joins TRBV19 to TRBJ2-1; 9 bases match TRBD1. J gave up 4 bases and V 5 bases, and 6 bases lay outside the gene matches. CDR1 LNHDA and CDR2 SQIVND come from the germline V gene (reference sequence). The CDR3 sequence is 15 residues long. CDR3 nucleotide sequence: TGTGCCAGTAGTCCAGCCGGGACAGGGTACAATGAGCAGTTCTTC. Its translation: CASSPAGTGYNEQFF. Full variable domain (remainder filled in from reference TRBV19 and TRBJ2-1): DGGITQSPKYLFRKEGQNVTLSCEQNLNHDAMYWYRQDPGQGLRLIYYSQIVNDFQKGDIAEGYSVSREKKESFPLTVTSAQKNPTAFYLCASSPAGTGYNEQFFGPGTRLTVL.

This clonotype came up a few times. CDR3: CASSAAGWGNQPQHF. CDR3 sequence (DNA): TGTGCCAGTAGTGCCGCGGGGTGGGGCAATCAGCCCCAGCATTTT. The genes are TRBV19 and TRBJ1-5; D uncertain. Germline values: CDR1 LNHDA, CDR2 SQIVND (reference sequence). Trimming removed 5 bases from V and 2 bases from J, with 13 bases in between. This CDR3 comprises 15 residues.

The chain employs TRBV7-3 and TRBJ2-3, with D unresolved. The CDR3 contains 14 residues. Trimming took off 4 bases at V and 2 bases at J, with 10 bases between the two ends. Germline lookup yields CDR1 SGHTA and CDR2 FQGTGA. The DNA of the CDR3 is TGTGCCAGCAGCTCCCTCGACATCACAGATACGCAGTATTTT. Protein sequence: CASSSLDITDTQYF.

This clonotype was seen a single time. A much larger clone differs from this one at a single base, so this may be a read error. The V and J genes are TRBV4-2 and TRBJ2-7; tentative D call: TRBD1 (5 bases). The germline V gene encodes CDR1 LGHNA and CDR2 YNFKEQ. This CDR3 spans 15 amino acids. Trimming cost V 0 bases and J 5 bases, with 14 bases left between them. The CDR3 sequence is CASSQDGAGSHEQYF. CDR3 sequence (DNA): TGTGCCAGCAGCCAAGATGGGGCAGGGTCCCACGAGCAGTACTTC.

This clonotype showed up just once. A much larger clone differs from this one at a single base, so this may be a read error. This chain uses TRBV4-1 with TRBJ2-7; D is perhaps TRBD1 (5 bases). CDR1 is MGHRA, CDR2 YSYEKL, per germline. The CDR3 runs to 13 residues. Here the CDR3 DNA reads TGCGCCAGCAGCGAAGAGGTCAGGGACGAGCAGTACTTC. Translation gives CASSEEVRDEQYF.

Of note for this clonotype: One end of the junction fails to match germline, which may point to a read error. This chain uses TRBV20-1 with TRBJ2-1; D gene uncertain. Germline lookup yields CDR1 DFQATT and CDR2 SNEGSKA (reference sequence). The CDR3 is made up of 14 amino acids. CDR3 residues: CSASTGPWENEQSF. CDR3 DNA sequence: TGCAGTGCTAGCACCGGCCCTTGGGAAAATGAGCAGTCCTTC.

Many counts were recorded for this clonotype. The CDR3 DNA reads TGTGCCAGCAGCCAAGACACCTTCGGTAATTCACCCCTCCACTTT. Its translation: CASSQDTFGNSPLHF. This rearrangement joins TRBV3-1 to TRBJ1-6; no reliable D call. There are 15 residues in the CDR3. The V gene's germline CDR1 is LGHDT and CDR2 YNNKEL (reference sequence). With 0 bases removed from V and 6 bases from J, the gap between germline ends came to 9 bases. Using reference TRBV3-1 and TRBJ1-6 for the parts outside the CDR3, the full variable domain is DTAVSQTPKYLVTQMGNDKSIKCEQNLGHDTMYWYKQDSKKFLKIMFSYNNKELIINETVPNRFSPKSPDKAHLNLHINSLELGDSAVYFCASSQDTFGNSPLHFGNGTRLTVT.

This clonotype was seen many times. This sequence joins TRBV13 and TRBJ1-1; no reliable D call. V shed 4 bases and J shed 4 bases, with 10 bases lying between them. CDR1 is PRHDT and CDR2 is FYEKMQ in the germline V gene (reference sequence). CDR3 length: 13 amino acids. The CDR3 is CASSSPQATEAFF. The CDR3 nucleotides are TGTGCCAGCAGCTCCCCTCAGGCCACTGAAGCTTTCTTT.

This clonotype showed up many times. The rearrangement links TRBV5-1 to TRBJ2-7, with 7 bases that match TRBD1. The CDR3 is 15 amino acids. Germline trimming cut 0 bases from V and 2 bases from J; bases unmatched to any gene: 5. Germline V gene data show CDR1 as SGHRS and CDR2 as YFSETQ. The CDR3 spells CASSLAGQPAYEQYF. CDR3 DNA: TGCGCCAGCAGCTTGGCGGGACAGCCGGCCTACGAGCAGTACTTC.

Ten or more counts support this clonotype. The genes are TRBV25-1 and TRBJ2-1; D call uncertain. Trimming stripped 0 bases from V and 3 bases from J, with 6 bases between. This CDR3 has 14 residues. Germline V gene lookup returns CDR1 MGHDK and CDR2 SYGVNS. The CDR3 is CASSEYQNYNEQFF. In nucleotides, the CDR3 is TGTGCCAGCAGTGAATACCAGAACTACAATGAGCAGTTCTTC.

The V call is TRBV18, the J call TRBJ1-1; maybe TRBD1 (5 bases). The CDR3 totals 12 residues. CDR1 KGHSH and CDR2 LQKENI come from the germline V gene. Between the trimmed V and J ends, which lost 7 bases and 1 base, there was a span of 7 bases. Here the CDR3 reads CASFQGNTEAFF. CDR3 bases: TGTGCCAGCTTTCAGGGGAACACTGAAGCTTTCTTT.

This clonotype was seen many times. This chain connects TRBV7-6 to TRBJ1-5; the match to TRBD1 covers 7 bases. CDR3 length: 16 residues. Germline values: CDR1 SGHVS, CDR2 FNYEAQ. The V and J ends lost 1 base and 2 bases, in that order; junction bases with no gene match: 5. CDR3 DNA sequence: TGTGCCAGCAGCTTAGTTCCAGGGGGAGGCAATCAGCCCCAGCATTTT. Encoded protein: CASSLVPGGGNQPQHF.

With regard to this clonotype: At one boundary the junction diverges from the germline segment, which might be a read error. The V call is TRBV5-1, the J call TRBJ2-5, with D perhaps matching TRBD2 (6 bases). Germline lookup yields CDR1 SGHRS and CDR2 YFSETQ. The length of the CDR3 is 14 residues. CDR3 loop: CASSSIGTQGTQYF. As DNA, the CDR3 is TGCGCCAGCAGCTCGATAGGGACTCAAGGGACCCAGTACTTC.

The table lists this clonotype with a count of one. V and J are TRBV6-2 or TRBV6-3 and TRBJ2-7; D unclear. Trimming removed 5 bases from V and 2 bases from J, with 13 bases in between. CDR3 length: 14 residues. Per germline, CDR1 MNHEY and CDR2 SVGEGT. The DNA for the CDR3 is TGTGCCAGCAGTGTGGTAGGTATCGCCTACGAGCAGTACTTC. It is translated as CASSVVGIAYEQYF.

Details on this clonotype: Since a much larger clone is just one base distant, this may be a read error. The rearrangement joins TRBV20-1 to TRBJ2-5, with 8 nucleotides matching TRBD2. This CDR3 has 15 amino acids. Germline CDR1 is DFQATT and CDR2 is SNEGSKA (reference sequence). CDR3 coding DNA: TGCAGTTCTAGAGATAACGGGGGGGTACTAGAGACCCAGTACTTC. Translating gives CSSRDNGGVLETQYF.

The rearrangement joins TRBV20-1 to TRBJ2-7; 8 nucleotides align to TRBD2. Germline-derived CDR1 and CDR2 are DFQATT and SNEGSKA (reference sequence). The CDR3 is 13 amino acids. After removal of 2 bases from V and 3 bases from J, the junction contained 3 bases not matched to a gene. The CDR3 bases are TGCAGTGCTAGAAGGAGCGGGAGCTACGAGCAGTACTTC. This codes for CSARRSGSYEQYF.

The rearrangement uses TRBV19 and TRBJ2-1, with a weak D call TRBD2 (6 bases). Trimming shortened V by 3 bases and J by 4 bases, and 13 bases separated the two germline ends. This CDR3 contains 15 residues. Germline V gene lookup returns CDR1 LNHDA and CDR2 SQIVND (reference sequence). The chain's CDR3 is CASSIPEGLYNEQFF. In DNA, the CDR3 is TGTGCCAGTAGTATCCCGGAGGGCCTATACAATGAGCAGTTCTTC.